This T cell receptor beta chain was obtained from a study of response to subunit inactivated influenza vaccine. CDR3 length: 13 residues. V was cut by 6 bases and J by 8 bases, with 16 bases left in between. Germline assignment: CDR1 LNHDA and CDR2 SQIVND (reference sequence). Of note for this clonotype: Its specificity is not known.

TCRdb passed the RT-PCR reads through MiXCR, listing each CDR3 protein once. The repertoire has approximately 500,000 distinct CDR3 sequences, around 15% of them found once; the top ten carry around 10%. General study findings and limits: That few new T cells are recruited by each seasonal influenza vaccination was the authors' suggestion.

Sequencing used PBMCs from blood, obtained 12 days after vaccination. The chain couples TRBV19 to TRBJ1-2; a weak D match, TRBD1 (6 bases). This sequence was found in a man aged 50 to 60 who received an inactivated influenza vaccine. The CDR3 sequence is CASSHRESGGYTF. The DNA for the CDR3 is TGTGCCAGTAGCCACAGGGAAAGTGGAGGCTACACCTTC.